This paragraph reports one TCR beta chain. The antigen remains unidentified. These data belong to a study of tumor-infiltrating lymphocytes in localized non-small cell lung cancer. Study-wide context: Some samples were collected after neoadjuvant chemotherapy; smokers, never-smokers and several histologies were included. Broader study findings: Immunotypes IM1 and IM2 had similar TCR-derived T-cell fractions. Tumor T-cell fraction was not associated with recurrence-free survival.

Here immunoSEQ multiplex PCR was the method, and the copy in TCRdb shows in-frame clones only, minus some. The repertoire includes more than 9,500 clones, 65% to 90% of them detected once, and roughly 8.9% sits in the top ten. Trimming left V 5 bases short and J 5 bases short, with 12 bases between. The CDR3 runs 13 residues. CDR1 and CDR2 (germline): MDHEN, SYDVKM. The sequenced material came from lung tumor tissue. The sequence came from a human donor with non-small cell lung cancer. This sequence joins TRBV28 and TRBJ1-1; D may be TRBD1 (5 bases). CDR3 in amino acids: CASSLSGGTEAFF. CDR3 DNA: TGTGCCAGCAGTCTGAGCGGGGGGACTGAAGCTTTCTTT.